The rows below give T cell receptor beta chains drawn from one sample of a study of identical twins. One entry per CDR3 protein results from TCRdb running MiXCR on the 5' RACE reads. The sample includes 240,000 or so distinct CDR3 sequences, under 12% of them seen just once. The sample was memory T cells sorted from blood. All receptors come from a man in his forties or fifties in good health. The CDR3 runs from the conserved cysteine through the conserved F or W. The order of the fields is V gene, clone size, J gene, D gene, CDR3 DNA, CDR3 protein. The D gene is left open where the match is weak. Some rows mark clone size as missing; the rest say once, few, many or name a class of expanded clone.

>TRBV24-1|many|TRBJ2-2|TRBD2
TGTGCCACCAGTGCCAGAACCCCGGGCCTAGCGGGAGAACTTGCCGGGGAGCTGTTTTTT
CATSARTPGLAGELAGELFF
>TRBV29-1|many|TRBJ2-1|TRBD1
TGCAGCGTGGGGGGCACAGGGGGCGAGTTCTTC
CSVGGTGGEFF
>TRBV10-3|few|TRBJ2-7|NA
TGTGCCATCAGGAGACTTGGTTCCCACGAGCAGTACTTC
CAIRRLGSHEQYF
>TRBV15|few|TRBJ2-7|TRBD2
TGTGCCACCAGCAGACAGGGACTAGCGGAGTTAGACGAGCAGTACTTC
CATSRQGLAELDEQYF
>TRBV20-1|few|TRBJ2-1|NA
TGCAGTGCGCCTTTGGCTCGGGCGGGTAACAATGAGCAGTTCTTC
CSAPLARAGNNEQFF
>TRBV28|few|TRBJ1-2|TRBD1
TGTGCCAGCAGTTCGCCGGGACAGGGGGCGGTTGGCTACACCTTC
CASSSPGQGAVGYTF
>TRBV6-1|NA|TRBJ2-1|TRBD1
TGTGCCAGTTCCCGGACAGGCGTACGAAATGAGCAGTTCTTC
CASSRTGVRNEQFF
>TRBV7-8|few|TRBJ1-6|NA
TGTGCCAGCAGCTTACCCTATAATTCACCCCTCCACTTT
CASSLPYNSPLHF
>TRBV12-3/TRBV12-4|few|TRBJ2-7|TRBD1
TGTGCCAGCAGTCTAAATCGACAGGGGACGTCCTACGAGCAGTACTTC
CASSLNRQGTSYEQYF
>TRBV20-1|many|TRBJ2-5|TRBD2
TGCAGTGCCCTGCGGGGGGCCGGACAAGAGACCCAGTACTTC
CSALRGAGQETQYF
>TRBV12-3/TRBV12-4|many|TRBJ1-2|NA
TGTGCCAGCTGGGACGATGGCTACACCTTC
CASWDDGYTF
>TRBV5-1|many|TRBJ2-2|TRBD2
TGCGCCAGCAGCGGGACGACTAGCAACACCGGGGAGCTGTTTTTT
CASSGTTSNTGELFF
>TRBV20-1|many|TRBJ2-5|NA
TGCAGTGCTAGAGAAAGCGGAAGACAAGAGACCCAGTACTTC
CSARESGRQETQYF
>TRBV11-2|NA|TRBJ2-5|NA
TGTGCCAGCAGCTCCTCTCGGGGCCCCAAGACCCAGTACTTC
CASSSSRGPKTQYF
>TRBV7-3|NA|TRBJ2-1|NA
TGTGCCAGCAGCTTACTTGCGGGGGCCGCTTACAATGAGCAGTTCTTC
CASSLLAGAAYNEQFF
>TRBV5-5|many|TRBJ2-7|NA
TGTGCCAGCAGCACCCGTCCGGCCTCTGCGGGGTTCGAGCAGTACTTC
CASSTRPASAGFEQYF
>TRBV24-1|few|TRBJ2-1|TRBD2
TGTGCCACCACCCCAGCGGGAGGGCCGGACAATGAGCAGTTCTTC
CATTPAGGPDNEQFF
>TRBV4-2|NA|TRBJ2-1|NA
TGTGCCAGCAGCCATTCGGCTCTGGGCTCCTACAATGAGCAGTTCTTC
CASSHSALGSYNEQFF
>TRBV20-1|many|TRBJ2-1|TRBD2
TGCAGTGCTAGAGATCTAAGCGGGAGCTACAATGAGCAGTTCTTC
CSARDLSGSYNEQFF
>TRBV12-3/TRBV12-4|NA|TRBJ1-1|TRBD1
TGTGCCAGCAGCTCCGGGACAGGGTGGACTGAAGCTTTCTTT
CASSSGTGWTEAFF
>TRBV28|NA|TRBJ2-7|NA
TGTGCCAGCAGTTTTATAGGGTACGAGCAGTACTTC
CASSFIGYEQYF
>TRBV6-1|many|TRBJ1-1|TRBD1
TGTGCCAGCAGTCCTCTCTTGGACAGGGGCAACACTGAAGCTTTCTTT
CASSPLLDRGNTEAFF